The 32 T cell receptor beta chains below all came from one sample that was sequenced in a study of human T cells and chemical hapten exposure. Time point defined: patch test 1, 2 weeks after DPC sensitization. The treatment: therapeutic diphenylcyclopropenone sensitization with weekly scalp DPC. TCRdb re-called the RACE reads with MiXCR, one entry per CDR3 protein. The sample has some 49,000 distinct CDR3 sequences, roughly 9.5% seen once; the top ten hold just under 4.5%. Here the sequenced sample was whole blood, taken in connection with sensitization to the hapten diphenylcyclopropenone (DPC). All receptors come from a woman aged 45 to 65 with alopecia areata. Some clones in this sample may be carry-over from other donors' samples.

The genes are TRBV5-5 and TRBJ2-7; 7 bases agree with TRBD2. With 6 bases clipped from V and 2 bases from J, the junction kept 11 bases outside the gene matches. This CDR3 has 15 amino acids. Germline V CDR1 and CDR2: SGHKS, YYEKEE (reference sequence). CDR3: CASTTAAGDAYEQYF. CDR3 sequence (DNA): TGTGCCAGCACCACAGCGGCGGGGGATGCCTACGAGCAGTACTTC.

This clonotype has ten or more counts. This sequence joins TRBV7-2 and TRBJ2-5, with D possibly TRBD2 on 5 matching bases. The V gene lost 5 bases and the J gene lost 0 bases, with 16 bases spanning the gap. In germline, CDR1 is SGHTA, CDR2 FQGNSA. CDR3 length equals 16 residues. The chain's CDR3 is CASSRSPGGYQETQYF. The CDR3 bases are TGTGCCAGCAGCCGCAGTCCAGGCGGGTACCAAGAGACCCAGTACTTC.

The chain uses TRBV29-1 and TRBJ1-6; D might be TRBD1 (5 bases). Looked up from germline, CDR1 is SQVTM and CDR2 is ANQGSEA. The CDR3 sequence is 14 residues long. V lost 7 bases, J lost 7 bases, and 17 bases lay in between. In DNA, the CDR3 is TGCAGCGCCAAGAGAACGGGGGACAATTCACCCCTCCACTTT. It codes for CSAKRTGDNSPLHF.

This clonotype was recorded many times. This chain uses TRBV29-1 with TRBJ1-5; weak D call: TRBD1 (6 bases). V lost 4 bases and J lost 7, with 17 bases in between. The germline gives CDR1 SQVTM, CDR2 ANQGSEA. The CDR3 runs 14 residues. The CDR3 sequence: CSVVIGGFDQPQHF. Here the CDR3 DNA reads TGCAGCGTTGTAATCGGGGGCTTCGACCAGCCCCAGCATTTT.

V usage is TRBV20-1 and J usage is TRBJ2-3; D not certain. V was shortened by 8 bases and J by 2 bases, with 14 bases between the two germline ends. CDR3 length equals 13 residues. CDR1 DFQATT and CDR2 SNEGSKA come from the germline V gene (reference sequence). This CDR3 is CSPKAQNTDTQYF. CDR3 nucleotides: TGCAGTCCTAAGGCCCAGAACACAGATACGCAGTATTTT.

This clonotype was recorded a few times. The chain employs TRBV10-3 and TRBJ2-1, with a weak D call TRBD2 (6 bases). V lost 6 bases to trimming and J lost 7 bases, with 13 bases between them. The germline CDR1 and CDR2 sequences are ENHRY and SYGVKD. The CDR3 is 13 amino acids. CDR3 sequence reads: CAIRGTGLNEQFF. CDR3 bases: TGTGCCATCAGGGGGACTGGACTAAATGAGCAGTTCTTC.

This clonotype was counted only a few times. J is TRBJ2-1 and V is TRBV12-3 or TRBV12-4, with TRBD2 matching over 10 bases. This CDR3 contains 16 residues. V trimming: 3 bases; J trimming: 7 bases; junction bases outside the gene matches: 9. CDR3 amino acids: CASSLRLAGVTNEQFF. In DNA form, the CDR3 reads TGTGCCAGCAGTTTGAGGCTAGCGGGAGTCACAAATGAGCAGTTCTTC.

This clonotype came up many times. The rearrangement links TRBV12-3 or TRBV12-4 to TRBJ1-1; 7 bases map to TRBD1. The CDR3 sequence is 16 residues long. Unmatched junction bases numbered 10, after V lost 1 base and J lost 5 bases. The CDR3 coding sequence is TGTGCCAGCAGTTTAGAGGGGGCTGCAAGTGGAACTGAAGCTTTCTTT. It encodes CASSLEGAASGTEAFF.

This clonotype was recorded many times. This rearrangement joins TRBV12-5 to TRBJ2-1; the D gene could be TRBD1 or TRBD2 (5 bases each). The CDR3 sequence is 17 residues long. V lost 0 bases and J lost 0, with 12 bases in between. The germline gives CDR1 LGHNT, CDR2 FRNRAP. CDR3 in DNA: TGTGCTAGTGGTTTGGTGGGACCAAAAAGCTCCTACAATGAGCAGTTCTTC. Protein: CASGLVGPKSSYNEQFF.

The table lists this clonotype with many counts. The J gene is TRBJ1-6, the V gene TRBV28; a weak D match, TRBD1 (5 bases). The CDR3 loop spans 14 amino acids. CDR1 MDHEN and CDR2 SYDVKM come from the germline V gene. V was shortened by 3 bases and J by 8 bases, with 11 bases between the two germline ends. The CDR3 is CASSLGVKDSPLHF. The CDR3 nucleotides read TGTGCCAGCAGTTTGGGGGTCAAGGATTCACCCCTCCACTTT. Using reference TRBV28 and TRBJ1-6 for the parts outside the CDR3, the full variable domain is DVKVTQSSRYLVKRTGEKVFLECVQDMDHENMFWYRQDPGLGLRLIYFSYDVKMKEKGDIPEGYSVSREKKERFSLILESASTNQTSMYLCASSLGVKDSPLHFGNGTRLTVT.

The sample holds a few counts of this clonotype. The V and J genes are TRBV28 and TRBJ1-5; 8 bases fit TRBD1. The CDR3 sequence is 19 residues long. CDR1 and CDR2 from the germline V gene are MDHEN and SYDVKM. The V segment lost 1 base and the J segment 5 bases; nucleotides outside the gene matches: 16. The CDR3 sequence: CASSLYSWRQGKRDQPQHF. The CDR3 coding sequence is TGTGCCAGCAGTTTATATAGTTGGCGACAGGGGAAACGGGATCAGCCCCAGCATTTT.

The chain links TRBV7-7 to TRBJ2-5, with 8 bases matching TRBD1. The V gene's germline CDR1 is SSHAT and CDR2 FNYEAQ (reference sequence). This CDR3 is built from 15 residues. Trimming cost V 5 bases and J 5 bases; bases outside gene matches: 10. The CDR3, as DNA: TGTGCCAGCAGCCCGACAGGGACAGGTTTTGAGACCCAGTACTTC. It encodes CASSPTGTGFETQYF.

This clonotype was recorded at least ten times. The V call is TRBV28, the J call TRBJ1-2; possible D gene TRBD1, 5 bases. The length of the CDR3 is 14 residues. Trimming left V 6 bases short and J 2 bases short, with 13 bases between. In germline, CDR1 is MDHEN, CDR2 SYDVKM. CDR3 sequence (DNA): TGTGCCAGCAGAGGCGGGGCCGGGAACTATGGCTACACCTTC. It translates to CASRGGAGNYGYTF.

This clonotype occurred many times. The chain uses TRBV2 and TRBJ2-1, with 9 bases lining up with TRBD1. V lost 6 bases, J lost 4 bases, and 10 bases stayed unmatched. Germline V CDR1 and CDR2: SNHLY, FYNNEI. The CDR3 is 16 residues long. CDR3 in amino acids: CASRRTTGGVYNEQFF. The CDR3 region has the DNA TGTGCCAGCAGACGAACCACAGGGGGCGTGTACAATGAGCAGTTCTTC.

As to this clonotype: This may arise from a read error, as a much more abundant clone is one base away. The genes are TRBV28 and TRBJ1-6, with 10 bases lining up with TRBD1. The CDR3 is 15 residues long. CDR1 is MDHEN, CDR2 SYDVKM, per germline. The CDR3, as DNA: TGTTCCAGCAGTTCCGGGACAGGGGCTGATTCACCCCTCCACTTT. Protein sequence: CSSSSGTGADSPLHF. The whole variable domain, filled in from reference TRBV28 and TRBJ1-6, reads DVKVTQSSRYLVKRTGEKVFLECVQDMDHENMFWYRQDPGLGLRLIYFSYDVKMKEKGDIPEGYSVSREKKERFSLILESASTNQTSMYLCSSSSGTGADSPLHFGNGTRLTVT.

This clonotype was counted at least ten times. The gene calls are TRBV9 and TRBJ2-7; 7 positions agree with TRBD1. V dropped 3 bases and J dropped 6; count of bases not matched to a gene: 12. CDR1 is SGDLS and CDR2 is YYNGEE in the germline V gene. This CDR3 is 15 amino acids long. CDR3 protein: CASSASDRAGSEQYF. CDR3 DNA sequence: TGTGCCAGCAGCGCCAGCGACAGGGCTGGTAGCGAGCAGTACTTC.

This clonotype showed up many times. The J gene is TRBJ2-7, the V gene TRBV25-1; 9 bases agree with TRBD2. The CDR3 sequence is 12 residues long. In germline, CDR1 is MGHDK, CDR2 SYGVNS. V lost 6 bases and J lost 7; bases outside the gene matches: 4. CDR3 bases: TGTGCCAGCAGGGGACTAGCAGAGGAGCAGTACTTC. Its protein product is CASRGLAEEQYF.

This clonotype occurred many times. The J gene is TRBJ2-3, the V gene TRBV19; D may be TRBD2 (5 bases). Germline values: CDR1 LNHDA, CDR2 SQIVND (reference sequence). The CDR3 is made up of 14 amino acids. V lost 4 bases, J lost 2 bases, and 10 bases lay in between. The CDR3 bases are TGTGCCAGTAGTAGACCCGGACTCACAGATACGCAGTATTTT. Translating it yields CASSRPGLTDTQYF.

This clonotype was seen many times. The gene calls are TRBV12-5 and TRBJ2-5, with D perhaps TRBD2 (6 bases). The germline V gene encodes CDR1 LGHNT and CDR2 FRNRAP. Trimming removed 7 bases from V and 0 bases from J, with 24 bases in between. This CDR3 region has 18 residues. The CDR3, as DNA: TGTGCTAGTGCCCATCCGGAGGGTGAGCTGGGGCACCAAGAGACCCAGTACTTC. Translated, it gives CASAHPEGELGHQETQYF.

The table lists this clonotype with many counts. V usage is TRBV15 and J usage is TRBJ2-7; 10 bases line up with TRBD2. The CDR3 contains 16 residues. Germline V CDR1 and CDR2: LNHNV, YYDKDF (reference sequence). V lost 1 base, J lost 2 bases, and 5 bases stayed unmatched. CDR3 in DNA: TGTGCCACCAGCAGAGTTCCTAGCGGGAGCCCCTACGAGCAGTACTTC. It codes for CATSRVPSGSPYEQYF. Complete variable domain (other parts from reference TRBV15 and TRBJ2-7): DAMVIQNPRYQVTQFGKPVTLSCSQTLNHNVMYWYQQKSSQAPKLLFHYYDKDFNNEADTPDNFQSRRPNTSFCFLDIRSPGLGDTAMYLCATSRVPSGSPYEQYFGPGTRLTVT.

This clonotype was counted ten times or more. V gene TRBV18 combines with J gene TRBJ1-2; no firm D call. The length of the CDR3 is 15 residues. In germline, CDR1 is KGHSH, CDR2 LQKENI. Trimming removed 6 bases from V and 2 bases from J, with 16 bases in between. The CDR3 region is CASSPDNPWNYGYTF. In DNA form, the CDR3 reads TGTGCCAGCTCCCCGGATAATCCCTGGAACTATGGCTACACCTTC.

This clonotype was recorded a few times. This chain uses TRBV2 with TRBJ2-5; unclear D gene. Trimming removed 4 bases from V and 5 bases from J, with 5 bases in between. Per germline, CDR1 SNHLY and CDR2 FYNNEI. The CDR3 loop spans 11 amino acids. CDR3 nucleotides: TGTGCCAGCAGTGTATCCGAGACCCAGTACTTC. Protein: CASSVSETQYF.

This clonotype has at least ten counts. V and J are TRBV6-6 and TRBJ1-4, with 7 bases matching TRBD1. The CDR3 covers 17 residues. Germline CDR1 MNHNY, CDR2 SVGAGI (reference sequence). V was clipped by 1 base and J by 0 bases; unmatched bases: 5. The DNA of the CDR3 is TGTGCCAGCAGTTACTTACAGGGGCTAGCAACTAATGAAAAACTGTTTTTT. Translating it yields CASSYLQGLATNEKLFF.

In this sample, this clonotype turned up many times. In DNA, the CDR3 is TGTGCCAGACAGGGGGCGGCCAAAAACATTCAGTACTTC. Amino acids: CARQGAAKNIQYF. This sequence joins TRBV6-2 or TRBV6-3 and TRBJ2-4; 9 bases fit TRBD1. Germline trimming cut 9 bases from V and 1 base from J; bases unmatched to any gene: 1. The CDR3 spans 13 residues. The V gene's germline CDR1 is MNHEY and CDR2 SVGEGT.

This clonotype was counted many times. The chain employs TRBV6-2 or TRBV6-3 and TRBJ2-4, with no clear D. The germline gives CDR1 MNHEY, CDR2 SVGEGT. The CDR3 spans 14 residues. V gave up 6 bases and J gave up 1 base, with 10 bases separating them. CDR3 DNA: TGTGCCAGCAGCCCCATCGGGGCCAAAAACATTCAGTACTTC. This translates into CASSPIGAKNIQYF.

The sample holds many counts of this clonotype. The CDR3 spells CARGFGTASSYEQYF. CDR3 nucleotide sequence: TGTGCTAGGGGGTTCGGGACGGCCAGCTCCTACGAGCAGTACTTC. The genes are TRBV6-5 and TRBJ2-7, with D perhaps TRBD1 (6 bases). Germline CDR1 reads MNHEY; CDR2 reads SVGAGI. This CDR3 is 15 amino acids long.

This clonotype has just a few counts. The genes are TRBV18 and TRBJ2-2; perhaps TRBD1 as D (6 bases). Germline V gene lookup returns CDR1 KGHSH and CDR2 LQKENI. The V and J ends lost 3 bases and 1 base respectively, with 9 bases between them. This CDR3 spans 15 amino acids. CDR3 loop: CASSPTGQNTGELFF. The CDR3 DNA sequence: TGTGCCAGCTCACCGACGGGACAGAACACCGGGGAGCTGTTTTTT.

This clonotype occurred a few times. The J gene is TRBJ2-6, the V gene TRBV30; 12 bases align to TRBD2. The CDR3 is 16 amino acids. CDR1 GTSNPN and CDR2 SVGIG come from the germline V gene (reference sequence). Germline trimming cut 8 bases from V and 0 bases from J; bases unmatched to any gene: 5. As DNA, the CDR3 is TGTGCCGGGACTAGCGGGCGTTTCTCTGGGGCCAACGTCCTGACTTTC. Translating it yields CAGTSGRFSGANVLTF.

There are many counts of this clonotype. This CDR3 reads CASSRDAKNTEAFF. CDR3 coding DNA: TGTGCCAGCTCGAGGGATGCCAAGAACACTGAAGCTTTCTTT. The chain is built from TRBV18 and TRBJ1-1; D remains unclear. Trimming left V 6 bases short and J 1 base short, with 12 bases between. The CDR3 loop spans 14 amino acids. Per germline, CDR1 KGHSH and CDR2 LQKENI.

This clonotype was found many times. The V call is TRBV3-1, the J call TRBJ2-1, with a possible D match to TRBD2 (5 bases). CDR1 and CDR2 from the germline V gene are LGHDT and YNNKEL (reference sequence). V dropped 4 bases and J dropped 0 bases, with 13 bases sitting between them. There are 16 residues in the CDR3. This CDR3 is CASSPLTGSSYNEQFF. CDR3 DNA: TGTGCCAGCAGCCCGTTGACGGGGAGCTCCTACAATGAGCAGTTCTTC.

The chain links TRBV7-2 to TRBJ1-4; unclear D gene. The CDR3 extends over 14 amino acids. CDR1 SGHTA and CDR2 FQGNSA come from the germline V gene. The V end lost 5 bases, the J end lost 5 bases, and 12 bases lay between the germline ends. CDR3 region: CASSDAGLNEKLFF. Written as DNA, the CDR3 is TGTGCCAGCAGCGATGCAGGACTCAATGAAAAACTGTTTTTT.

In this sample, this clonotype turned up many times. V gene TRBV19 combines with J gene TRBJ2-5, with D perhaps assigned TRBD1 or TRBD2 (5 bases each). Germline V CDR1 and CDR2: LNHDA, SQIVND (reference sequence). V shed 10 bases and J shed 7 bases, with 13 bases lying between them. This CDR3 spans 11 amino acids. The CDR3 loop reads CATALGATQYF. CDR3 DNA: TGTGCCACCGCCCTCGGGGCGACCCAGTACTTC.